This T cell receptor (beta chain) was sequenced in a study of control samples from healthy donors and cancer patients (TCRdb year 2020). A word on this clone: There is no known antigen for this receptor. No quality values exist for individual bases; no much larger clone is one base distant.

The library relied on the immunoSEQ multiplex PCR assay. In its TCRdb copy, this immuneACCESS table keeps in-frame sequences only and misses some clones. Where compared with another copy, unresolved V genes explain less than half of these, and the others have no known cause. This sample has 150,000 or so clones in its table, and 93% of those were observed once. The ten top clones hold about 5.8% of the sample. This clonotype originated in a young man in good health. Material: blood.

The bases are TGTGCCAGCAGCCCGAGTCTAGCGGGAGTCTCCTACGAGCAGTACTTC. Its product reads: CASSPSLAGVSYEQYF. This sequence uses TRBV5-4 and TRBJ2-7, and 10 junction bases match TRBD2. The V end gives up 4 bases and the J end 0 bases, leaving 7 bases in the junction not matched to a gene. From the cysteine up to the phenylalanine, the CDR3 has a length of 16 residues. Here the CDR3 DNA is all that survives: 48 bases in frame from base 1. Sequences SGHNT (CDR1) and YYREEE (CDR2) are obtained from the germline V gene (reference sequence).